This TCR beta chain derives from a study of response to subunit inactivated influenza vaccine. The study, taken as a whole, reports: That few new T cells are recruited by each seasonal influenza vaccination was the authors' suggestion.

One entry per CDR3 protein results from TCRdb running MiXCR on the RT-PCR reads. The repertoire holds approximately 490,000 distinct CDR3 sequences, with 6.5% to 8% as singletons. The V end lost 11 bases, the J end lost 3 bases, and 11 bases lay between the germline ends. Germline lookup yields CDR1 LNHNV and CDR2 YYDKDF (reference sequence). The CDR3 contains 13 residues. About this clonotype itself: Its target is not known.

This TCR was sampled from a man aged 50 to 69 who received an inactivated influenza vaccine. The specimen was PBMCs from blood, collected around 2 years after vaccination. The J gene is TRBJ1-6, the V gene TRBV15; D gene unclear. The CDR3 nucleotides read TGTGCCGTAGCCCGGAGCTATAATTCACCCCTCCACTTT. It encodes CAVARSYNSPLHF.